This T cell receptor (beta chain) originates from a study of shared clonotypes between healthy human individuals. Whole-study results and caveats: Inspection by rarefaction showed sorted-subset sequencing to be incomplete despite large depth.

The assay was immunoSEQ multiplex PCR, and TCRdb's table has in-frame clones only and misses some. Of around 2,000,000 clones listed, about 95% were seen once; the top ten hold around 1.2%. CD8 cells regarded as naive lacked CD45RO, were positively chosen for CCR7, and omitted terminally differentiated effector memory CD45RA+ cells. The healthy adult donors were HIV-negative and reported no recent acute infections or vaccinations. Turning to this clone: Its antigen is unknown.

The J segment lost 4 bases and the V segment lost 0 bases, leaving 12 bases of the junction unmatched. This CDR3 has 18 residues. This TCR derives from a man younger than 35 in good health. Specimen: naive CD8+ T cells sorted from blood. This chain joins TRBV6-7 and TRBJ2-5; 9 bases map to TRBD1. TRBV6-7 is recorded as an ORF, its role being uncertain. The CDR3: CASSYSKGQGTPGETQYF. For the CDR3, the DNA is TGTGCCAGCAGTTACTCGAAGGGACAGGGAACCCCGGGAGAGACCCAGTACTTC.